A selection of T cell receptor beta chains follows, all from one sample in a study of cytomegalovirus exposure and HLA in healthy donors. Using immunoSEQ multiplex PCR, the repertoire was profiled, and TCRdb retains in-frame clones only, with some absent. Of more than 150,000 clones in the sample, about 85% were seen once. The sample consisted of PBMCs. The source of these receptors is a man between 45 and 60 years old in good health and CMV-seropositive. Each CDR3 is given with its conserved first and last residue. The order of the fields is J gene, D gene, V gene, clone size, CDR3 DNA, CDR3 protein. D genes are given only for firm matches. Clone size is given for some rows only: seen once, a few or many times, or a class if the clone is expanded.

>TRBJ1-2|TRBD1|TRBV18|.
TGTGCCAGCTCACCACAAGGGACAGGGGACCGTGGCTACACCTTC
CASSPQGTGDRGYTF
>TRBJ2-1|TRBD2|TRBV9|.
TGTGCCAGCAGCAGCGGGACTAGCGGGGGGGCTGAGCAGTTCTTC
CASSSGTSGGAEQFF
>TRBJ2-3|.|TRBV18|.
TGTGCCAGCTCACCATTACAGGGCAAAGATACGCAGTATTTT
CASSPLQGKDTQYF
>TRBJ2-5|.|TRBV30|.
TGTGCCTGGGGGACTTTTCAAGAGACCCAGTACTTC
CAWGTFQETQYF
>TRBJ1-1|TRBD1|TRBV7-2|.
TGTGCCAGCAACCCAGGGGGTTTTGATACTGAAGCTTTCTTT
CASNPGGFDTEAFF
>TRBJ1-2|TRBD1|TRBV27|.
TGTGCCAGCAGTCCCGTCGGGACAGGGAATGGCTACACCTTC
CASSPVGTGNGYTF
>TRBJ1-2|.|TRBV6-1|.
TGTGCCAGCAGTCCCGAGGGTCCAACCTATGGCTACACCTTC
CASSPEGPTYGYTF
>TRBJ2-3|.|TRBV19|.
TGTGCCAGTACCCCGGGACTCCGCACAGATACGCAGTATTTT
CASTPGLRTDTQYF
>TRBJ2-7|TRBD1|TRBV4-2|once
TGTGCCAGCAGCCAAGCTGACAGGGCCCCCTACGAGCAGTACTTC
CASSQADRAPYEQYF
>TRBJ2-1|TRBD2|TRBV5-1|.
TGCGCCAGCAGCTTGCTACGGGGTCAGGCGGGGGGGTTTAACTATGAGCAGTTCTTC
CASSLLRGQAGGFNYEQFF
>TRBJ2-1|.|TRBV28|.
TGTGCCAGCTCCCGAGGGTTCTCCTACAATGAGCAGTTCTTC
CASSRGFSYNEQFF
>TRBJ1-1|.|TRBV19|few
TGTGCCAGTAGTAGGGGGCCGAACACTGAAGCTTTCTTT
CASSRGPNTEAFF
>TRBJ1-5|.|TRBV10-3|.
TGTGCCATCAGTGACCCAGGGGCGAGGGATCAGCCCCAGCATTTT
CAISDPGARDQPQHF
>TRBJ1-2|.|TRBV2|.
TGTGCCAGCAGGAGGGGACTGGCACTCCGCTATGGCTACACCTTC
CASRRGLALRYGYTF
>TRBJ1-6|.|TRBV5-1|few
TGCGCCAGCAGCTTGACCCCTCCAGGGTTCTATAATTCACCCCTCCACTTT
CASSLTPPGFYNSPLHF
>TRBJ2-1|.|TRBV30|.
TGTGCCTGGAGTCCTACCTACCTGACCTACAATGAGCAGTTCTTC
CAWSPTYLTYNEQFF
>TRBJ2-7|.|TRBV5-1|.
TGCGCCAGCAGGGCGCAGGGGATGTCCTACGAGCAGTACTTC
CASRAQGMSYEQYF
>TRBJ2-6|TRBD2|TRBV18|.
TGTGCCAGCTCACCATACGGGGGGGACTCTGGGGCCAACGTCCTGACTTTC
CASSPYGGDSGANVLTF
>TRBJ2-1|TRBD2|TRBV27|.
TGTGCCAGCAGTTTGGGGACTAGCGGGACCAACAATGAGCAGTTCTTC
CASSLGTSGTNNEQFF
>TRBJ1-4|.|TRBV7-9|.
TGTGCCAGCAGCTTATTGGGAGGGAACCGCCATGAAAAACTGTTTTTT
CASSLLGGNRHEKLFF
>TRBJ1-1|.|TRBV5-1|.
TGCGCCAGCAGCTTTGAGGGGAACACTGAAGCTTTCTTT
CASSFEGNTEAFF
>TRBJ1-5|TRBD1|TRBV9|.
TGTGCCAGCAGCTCCGACAGGGAGGACCAGCCCCAGCATTTT
CASSSDREDQPQHF
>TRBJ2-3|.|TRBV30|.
TGTGCCTGGAGTGTAAGCTGGAGGGATACGCAGTATTTT
CAWSVSWRDTQYF
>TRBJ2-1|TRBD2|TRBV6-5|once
TGTGCCAGCAGACCTAGCGGGGTCCCCTACAATGAGCAGTTCTTC
CASRPSGVPYNEQFF
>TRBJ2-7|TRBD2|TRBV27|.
TGTGCCAGCAGCAAGGGACGGCCCCGGGGGGACGAGCAGTACTTC
CASSKGRPRGDEQYF
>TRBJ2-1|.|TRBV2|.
TGTGCCAGCAGTGTCACGCGCAGGGGACCCTCCTACAATGAGCAGTTCTTC
CASSVTRRGPSYNEQFF
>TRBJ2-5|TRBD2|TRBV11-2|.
TGTGCCAGCAGCTTAATCGGTAGCGGGGGGCAAGAGACCCAGTACTTC
CASSLIGSGGQETQYF